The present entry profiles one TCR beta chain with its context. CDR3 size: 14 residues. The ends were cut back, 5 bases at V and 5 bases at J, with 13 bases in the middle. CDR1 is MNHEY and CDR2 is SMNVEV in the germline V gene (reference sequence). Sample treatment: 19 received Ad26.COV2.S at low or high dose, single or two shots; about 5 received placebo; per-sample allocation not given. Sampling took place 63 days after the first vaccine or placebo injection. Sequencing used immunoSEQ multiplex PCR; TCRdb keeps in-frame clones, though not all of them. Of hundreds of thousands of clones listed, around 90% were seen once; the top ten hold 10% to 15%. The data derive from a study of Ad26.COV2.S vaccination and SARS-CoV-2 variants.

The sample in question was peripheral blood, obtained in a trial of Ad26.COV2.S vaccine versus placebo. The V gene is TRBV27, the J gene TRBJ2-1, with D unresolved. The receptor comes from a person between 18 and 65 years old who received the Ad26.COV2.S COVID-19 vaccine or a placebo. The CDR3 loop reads CASSPRSRNNEQFF. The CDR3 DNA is TGTGCCAGCAGTCCCCGGAGCCGTAACAATGAGCAGTTCTTC.